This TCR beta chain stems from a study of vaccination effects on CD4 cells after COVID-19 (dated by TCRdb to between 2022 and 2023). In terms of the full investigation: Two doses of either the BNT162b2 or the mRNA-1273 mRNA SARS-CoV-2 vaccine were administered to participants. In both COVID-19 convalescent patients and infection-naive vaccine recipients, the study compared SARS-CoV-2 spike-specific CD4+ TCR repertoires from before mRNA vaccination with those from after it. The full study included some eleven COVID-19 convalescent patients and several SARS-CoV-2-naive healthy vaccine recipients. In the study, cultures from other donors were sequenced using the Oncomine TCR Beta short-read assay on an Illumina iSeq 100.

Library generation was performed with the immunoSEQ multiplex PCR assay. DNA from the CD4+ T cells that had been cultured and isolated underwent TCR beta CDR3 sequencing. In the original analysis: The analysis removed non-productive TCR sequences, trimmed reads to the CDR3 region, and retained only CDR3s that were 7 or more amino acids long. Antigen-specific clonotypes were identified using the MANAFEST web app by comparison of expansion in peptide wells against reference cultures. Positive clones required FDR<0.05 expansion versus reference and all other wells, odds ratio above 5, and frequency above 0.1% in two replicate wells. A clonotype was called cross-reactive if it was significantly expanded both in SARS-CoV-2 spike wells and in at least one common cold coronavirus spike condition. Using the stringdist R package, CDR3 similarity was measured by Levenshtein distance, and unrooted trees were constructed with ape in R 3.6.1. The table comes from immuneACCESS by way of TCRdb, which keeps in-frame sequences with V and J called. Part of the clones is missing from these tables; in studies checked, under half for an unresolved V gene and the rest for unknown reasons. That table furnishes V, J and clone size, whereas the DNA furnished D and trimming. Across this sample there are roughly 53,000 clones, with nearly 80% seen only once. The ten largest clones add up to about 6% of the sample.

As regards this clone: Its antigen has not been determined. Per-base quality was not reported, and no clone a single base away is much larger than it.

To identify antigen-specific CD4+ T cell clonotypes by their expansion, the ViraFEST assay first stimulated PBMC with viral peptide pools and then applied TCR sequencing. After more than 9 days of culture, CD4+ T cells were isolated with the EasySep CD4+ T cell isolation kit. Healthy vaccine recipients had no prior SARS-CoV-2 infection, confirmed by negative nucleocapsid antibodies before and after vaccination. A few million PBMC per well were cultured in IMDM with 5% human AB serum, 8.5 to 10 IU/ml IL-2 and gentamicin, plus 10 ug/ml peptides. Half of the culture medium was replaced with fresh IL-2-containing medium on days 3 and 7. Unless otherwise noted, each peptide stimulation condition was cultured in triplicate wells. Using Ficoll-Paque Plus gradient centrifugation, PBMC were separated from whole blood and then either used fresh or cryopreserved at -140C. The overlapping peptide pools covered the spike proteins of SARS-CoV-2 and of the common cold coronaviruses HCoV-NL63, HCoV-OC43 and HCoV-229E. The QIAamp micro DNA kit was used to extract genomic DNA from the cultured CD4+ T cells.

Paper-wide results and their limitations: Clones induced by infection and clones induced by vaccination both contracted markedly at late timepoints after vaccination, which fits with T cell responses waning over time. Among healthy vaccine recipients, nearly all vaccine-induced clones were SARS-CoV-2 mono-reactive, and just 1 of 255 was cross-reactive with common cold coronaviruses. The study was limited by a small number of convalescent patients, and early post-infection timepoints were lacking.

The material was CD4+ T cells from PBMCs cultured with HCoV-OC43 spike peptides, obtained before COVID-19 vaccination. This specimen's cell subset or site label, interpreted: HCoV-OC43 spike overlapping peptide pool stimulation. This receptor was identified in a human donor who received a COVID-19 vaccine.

The DNA sequence is given as TGTGCCAGCAGCCTTTCCGGCGGGGGGGTTGATTTTGAGCAGTTCTTC. It codes for CASSLSGGGVDFEQFF. Recombination linked TRBV7-3 to TRBJ2-1; TRBD2 matches 9 bases in the middle. Taken from the germline V gene, the CDR1 and CDR2 loops are SGHTA and FQGTGA. Trimming takes 5 bases off V and 9 bases off J; junction bases not matched to a gene: 14. Including the terminal cysteine and phenylalanine, the CDR3 comprises 16 residues. Here the CDR3 DNA is all that survives: 48 bases in frame from base 1.